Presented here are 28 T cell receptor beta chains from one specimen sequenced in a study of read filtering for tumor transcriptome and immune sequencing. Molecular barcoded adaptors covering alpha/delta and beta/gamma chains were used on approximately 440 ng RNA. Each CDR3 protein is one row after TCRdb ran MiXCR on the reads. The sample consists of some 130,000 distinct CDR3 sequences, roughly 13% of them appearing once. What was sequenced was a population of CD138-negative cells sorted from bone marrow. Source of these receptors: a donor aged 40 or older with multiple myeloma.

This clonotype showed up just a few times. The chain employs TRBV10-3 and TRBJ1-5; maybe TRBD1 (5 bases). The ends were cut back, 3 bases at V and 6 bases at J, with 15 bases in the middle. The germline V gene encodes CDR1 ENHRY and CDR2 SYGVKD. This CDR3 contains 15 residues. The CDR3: CAISDDSSLAQPQHF. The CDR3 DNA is TGTGCCATCAGTGACGACAGTTCTCTCGCTCAGCCCCAGCATTTT.

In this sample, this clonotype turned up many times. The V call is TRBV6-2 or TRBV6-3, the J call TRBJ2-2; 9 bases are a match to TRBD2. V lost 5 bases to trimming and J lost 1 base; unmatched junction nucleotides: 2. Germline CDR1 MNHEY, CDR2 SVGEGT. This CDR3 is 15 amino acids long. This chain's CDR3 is CASSATSGNTGELFF. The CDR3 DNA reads TGTGCCAGCAGTGCGACTAGCGGGAACACCGGGGAGCTGTTTTTT.

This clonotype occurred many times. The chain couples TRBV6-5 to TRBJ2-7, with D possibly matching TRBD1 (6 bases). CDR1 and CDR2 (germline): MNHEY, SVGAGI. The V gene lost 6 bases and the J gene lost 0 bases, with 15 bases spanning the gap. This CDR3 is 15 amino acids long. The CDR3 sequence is CASSLTGKFSYEQYF. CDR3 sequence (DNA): TGTGCCAGCAGCCTCACAGGGAAGTTCTCCTACGAGCAGTACTTC.

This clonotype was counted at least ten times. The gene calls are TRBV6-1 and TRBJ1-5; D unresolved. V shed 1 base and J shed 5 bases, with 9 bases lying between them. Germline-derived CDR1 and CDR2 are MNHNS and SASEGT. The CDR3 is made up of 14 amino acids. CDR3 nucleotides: TGTGCCAGCAGTGAAGACCCGGTTTATCAGCCCCAGCATTTT. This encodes CASSEDPVYQPQHF.

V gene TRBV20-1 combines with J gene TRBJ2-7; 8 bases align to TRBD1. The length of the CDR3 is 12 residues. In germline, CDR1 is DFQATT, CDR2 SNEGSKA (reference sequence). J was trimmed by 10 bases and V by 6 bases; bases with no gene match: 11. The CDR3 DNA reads TGCAGTGCCCCCGACAGGGGCGGCGGACAGTACTTC. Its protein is CSAPDRGGGQYF.

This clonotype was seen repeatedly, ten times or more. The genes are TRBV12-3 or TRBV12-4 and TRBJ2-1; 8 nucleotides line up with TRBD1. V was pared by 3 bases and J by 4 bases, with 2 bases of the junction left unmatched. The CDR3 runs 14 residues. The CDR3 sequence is CASSLGTGYNEQFF. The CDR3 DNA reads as TGTGCCAGCAGTTTGGGGACAGGTTACAATGAGCAGTTCTTC.

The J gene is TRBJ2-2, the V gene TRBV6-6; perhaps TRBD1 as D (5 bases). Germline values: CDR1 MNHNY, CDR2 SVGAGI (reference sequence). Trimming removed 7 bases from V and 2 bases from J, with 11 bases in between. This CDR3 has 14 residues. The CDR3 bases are TGTGCCAGCAACCTCGACAGAAACACCGGGGAGCTGTTTTTT. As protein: CASNLDRNTGELFF.

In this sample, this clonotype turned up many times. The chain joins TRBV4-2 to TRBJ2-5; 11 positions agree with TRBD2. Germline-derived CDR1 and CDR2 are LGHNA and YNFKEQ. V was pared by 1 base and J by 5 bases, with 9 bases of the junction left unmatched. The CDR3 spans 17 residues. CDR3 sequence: CASSQARLAGGAETQYF. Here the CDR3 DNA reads TGTGCCAGCAGCCAAGCAAGGCTAGCGGGAGGAGCTGAGACCCAGTACTTC.

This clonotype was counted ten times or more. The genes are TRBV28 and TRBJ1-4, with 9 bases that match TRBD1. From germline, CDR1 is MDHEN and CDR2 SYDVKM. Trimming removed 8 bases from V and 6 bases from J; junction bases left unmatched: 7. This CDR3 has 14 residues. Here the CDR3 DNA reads TGTGCCAGCGGAACAGGGGGCCGGGATGAAAAACTGTTTTTT. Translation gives CASGTGGRDEKLFF.

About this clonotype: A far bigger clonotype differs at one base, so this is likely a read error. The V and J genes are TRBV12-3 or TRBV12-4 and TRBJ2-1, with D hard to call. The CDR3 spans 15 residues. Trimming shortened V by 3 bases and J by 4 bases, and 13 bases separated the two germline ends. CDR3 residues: CASSFIGQTYNEQFF. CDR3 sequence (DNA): TGTGCCAGCAGTTTTATTGGGCAGACGTACAATGAGCAGTTCTTC.

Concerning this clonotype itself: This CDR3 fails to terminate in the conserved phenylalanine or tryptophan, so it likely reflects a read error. CDR3 residues: CASSPPTSGYSPDEQFS. The CDR3 coding sequence is TGTGCCAGCTCACCACCAACTAGCGGATACAGCCCCGATGAGCAGTTCTCC. The chain is built from TRBV18 and TRBJ2-1, with TRBD2 matching 8 bases. The germline V gene encodes CDR1 KGHSH and CDR2 LQKENI. After removal of 0 bases from V and 8 bases from J, the junction contained 12 bases not matched to a gene. This CDR3 comprises 17 residues.

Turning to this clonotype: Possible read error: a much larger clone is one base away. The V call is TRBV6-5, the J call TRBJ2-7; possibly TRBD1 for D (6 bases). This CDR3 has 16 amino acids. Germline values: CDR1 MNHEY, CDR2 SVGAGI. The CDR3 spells CTSSPQRNREGHEQYF. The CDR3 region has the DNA TGTACCAGCAGCCCACAGAGGAACAGGGAAGGGCACGAGCAGTACTTC.

The CDR3 is CASSFGRVPPYNEQFF. Written as DNA, the CDR3 is TGTGCCAGCAGCTTCGGACGGGTCCCGCCTTACAATGAGCAGTTCTTC. The V and J genes are TRBV7-3 and TRBJ2-1; D is uncertain. Trimming cost V 3 bases and J 4 bases, with 16 bases left between them. Germline CDR1 reads SGHTA; CDR2 reads FQGTGA. The length of the CDR3 is 16 residues.

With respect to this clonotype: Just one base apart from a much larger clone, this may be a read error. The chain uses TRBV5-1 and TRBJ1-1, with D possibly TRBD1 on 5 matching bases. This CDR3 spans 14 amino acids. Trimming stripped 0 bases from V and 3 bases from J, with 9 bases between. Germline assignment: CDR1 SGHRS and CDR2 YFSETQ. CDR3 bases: TGCGCCAGCAGCTTGGATCGGGGGGACACTGAAGCTTTCTTT. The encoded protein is CASSLDRGDTEAFF.

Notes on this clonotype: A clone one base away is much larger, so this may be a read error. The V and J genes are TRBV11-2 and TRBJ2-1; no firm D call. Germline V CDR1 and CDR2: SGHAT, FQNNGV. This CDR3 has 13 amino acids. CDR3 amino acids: CACSFGGYDEQFF. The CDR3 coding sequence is TGTGCCTGCAGCTTCGGCGGATACGATGAGCAGTTCTTC.

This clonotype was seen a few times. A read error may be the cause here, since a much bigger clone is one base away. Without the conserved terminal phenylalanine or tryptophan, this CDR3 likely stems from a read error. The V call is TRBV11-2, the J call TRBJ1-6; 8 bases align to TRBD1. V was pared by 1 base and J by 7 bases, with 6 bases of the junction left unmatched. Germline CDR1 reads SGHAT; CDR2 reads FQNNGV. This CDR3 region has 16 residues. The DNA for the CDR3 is TGTGCCAGCAGCTTAGTGGGGACAGGACTAAATTCACCCCTCCACATT. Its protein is CASSLVGTGLNSPLHI.

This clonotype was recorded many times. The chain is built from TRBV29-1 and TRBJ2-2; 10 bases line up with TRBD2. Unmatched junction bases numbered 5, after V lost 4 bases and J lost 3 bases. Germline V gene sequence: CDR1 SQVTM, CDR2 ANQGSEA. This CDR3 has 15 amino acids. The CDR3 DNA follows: TGCAGCGTTGCTCTTCTAGCGGGAGACACCGGGGAGCTGTTTTTT. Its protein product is CSVALLAGDTGELFF.

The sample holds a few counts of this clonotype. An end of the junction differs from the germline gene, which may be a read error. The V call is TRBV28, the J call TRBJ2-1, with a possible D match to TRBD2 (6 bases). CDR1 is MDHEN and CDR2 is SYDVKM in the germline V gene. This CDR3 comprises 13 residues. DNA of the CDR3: TGTGCCAGCAGTTCCGGGAGCTACGATGAGCAGTTCTTC. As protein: CASSSGSYDEQFF.

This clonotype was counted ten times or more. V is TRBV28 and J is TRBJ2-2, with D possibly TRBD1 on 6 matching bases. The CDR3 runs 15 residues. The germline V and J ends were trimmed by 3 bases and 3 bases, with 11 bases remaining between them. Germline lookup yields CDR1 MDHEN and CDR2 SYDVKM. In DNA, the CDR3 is TGTGCCAGCAGTTTTCAAGACAGGTACACCGGGGAGCTGTTTTTT. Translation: CASSFQDRYTGELFF.

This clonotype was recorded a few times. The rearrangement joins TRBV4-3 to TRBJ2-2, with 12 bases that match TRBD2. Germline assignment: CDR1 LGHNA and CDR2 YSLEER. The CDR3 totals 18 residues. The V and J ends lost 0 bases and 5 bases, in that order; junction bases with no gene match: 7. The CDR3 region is CASSQDLLAGGRTGELFF. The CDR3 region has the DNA TGCGCCAGCAGCCAAGATTTACTAGCGGGAGGCCGAACCGGGGAGCTGTTTTTT.

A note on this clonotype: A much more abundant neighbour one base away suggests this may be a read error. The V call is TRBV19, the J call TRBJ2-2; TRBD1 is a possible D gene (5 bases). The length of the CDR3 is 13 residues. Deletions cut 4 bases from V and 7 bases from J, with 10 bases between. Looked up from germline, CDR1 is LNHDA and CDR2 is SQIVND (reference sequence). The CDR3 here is CASSRRQIGELFF. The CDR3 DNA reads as TGTGCCAGTAGTAGAAGACAGATCGGGGAGCTGTTTTTT.

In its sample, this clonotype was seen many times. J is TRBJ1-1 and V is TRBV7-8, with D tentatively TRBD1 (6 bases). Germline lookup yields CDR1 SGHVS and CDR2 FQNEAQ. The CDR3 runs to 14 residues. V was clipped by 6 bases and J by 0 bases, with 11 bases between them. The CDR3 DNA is TGTGCCAGCAGATCCACAGGGATGAACACTGAAGCTTTCTTT. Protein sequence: CASRSTGMNTEAFF.

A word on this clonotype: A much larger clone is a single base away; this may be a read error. This CDR3 is CASNPPRGSGTYEQYF. The DNA for the CDR3 is TGTGCCAGCAACCCCCCGCGTGGTAGCGGGACCTATGAGCAGTACTTC. V and J are TRBV7-9 and TRBJ2-7, with 8 nucleotides matching TRBD2. CDR1 is SEHNR, CDR2 FQNEAQ, per germline (reference sequence). The CDR3 totals 16 residues.

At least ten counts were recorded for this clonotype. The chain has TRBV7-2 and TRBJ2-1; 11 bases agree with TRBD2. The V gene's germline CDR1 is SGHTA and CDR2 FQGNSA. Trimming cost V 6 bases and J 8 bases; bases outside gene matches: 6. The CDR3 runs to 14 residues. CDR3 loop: CASRLTSGKDEQFF. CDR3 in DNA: TGTGCCAGCAGGTTGACTAGCGGGAAGGATGAGCAGTTCTTC.

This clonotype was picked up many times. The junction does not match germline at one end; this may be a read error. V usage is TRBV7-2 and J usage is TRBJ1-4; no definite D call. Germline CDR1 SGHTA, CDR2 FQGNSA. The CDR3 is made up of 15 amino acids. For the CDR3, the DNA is TGTGCCAGCAGCCTAGCGGCTGCAGATAATGAAAAACTGTTTTTT. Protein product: CASSLAAADNEKLFF.

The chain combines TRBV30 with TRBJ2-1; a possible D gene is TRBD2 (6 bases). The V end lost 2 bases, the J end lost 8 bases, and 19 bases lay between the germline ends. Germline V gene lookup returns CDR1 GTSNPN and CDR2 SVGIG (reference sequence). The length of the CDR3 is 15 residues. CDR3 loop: CAWSPSTSIYDEQFF. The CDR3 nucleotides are TGTGCCTGGAGTCCATCGACTAGTATATACGATGAGCAGTTCTTC.

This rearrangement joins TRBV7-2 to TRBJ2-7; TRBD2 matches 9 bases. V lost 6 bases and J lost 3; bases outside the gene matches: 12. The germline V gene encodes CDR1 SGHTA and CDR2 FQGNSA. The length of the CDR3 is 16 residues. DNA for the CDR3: TGTGCCAGCAGTCCTGGGGGTAGCGGGAGATTCTACGAGCAGTACTTC. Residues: CASSPGGSGRFYEQYF.

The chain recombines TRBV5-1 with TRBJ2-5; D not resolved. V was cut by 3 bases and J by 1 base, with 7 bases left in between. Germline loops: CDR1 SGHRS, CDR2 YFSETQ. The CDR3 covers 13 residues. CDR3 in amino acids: CASSSNTQETQYF. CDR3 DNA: TGCGCCAGCAGCTCTAACACCCAAGAGACCCAGTACTTC.